The clone carrying this T cell receptor (beta chain) was counted a few times. This sample was taken from a study of CD8+CD57+ T cells in acquired aplastic anemia. Trimming removed 6 bases from V and 0 bases from J, with 15 bases in between. This CDR3 is 17 amino acids long. Patients picked for sequencing had shown CD8+CD57+ cell expansion detected by flow cytometry. TCR beta VDJ combinations and CDR3 sequences were profiled from genomic DNA. TCRdb itself ran the reads through MiXCR, one entry per CDR3 protein. This sample yields 130,000 or so distinct CDR3 sequences, of which 40% are seen a single time; 2.6% belongs to the top ten.

Input material: sorted CD4+, CD8+, or CD8+CD57+ T cells (not recorded which) from PBMCs. The rearrangement uses TRBV12-3 or TRBV12-4 and TRBJ2-6; D gene unclear. The clonotype was recovered from a human donor with aplastic anemia. CDR3 DNA sequence: TGTGCCAGCAGCTTAAGAACCAGGAGCTCTGGGGCCAACGTCCTGACTTTC. As protein: CASSLRTRSSGANVLTF.